These 15 T cell receptor beta chains were all obtained from the same sample, sequenced in a study of early T cells in non-severe SARS-CoV-2 infection. One entry per CDR3 protein, called by TCRdb with MiXCR from the 5' RACE reads. The sample contains 50,000 to 70,000 distinct CDR3 sequences, about 15% of which appear only once. Sample: whole blood, taken at baseline. The receptors here all came from an adult who was a healthcare worker with PCR-confirmed SARS-CoV-2 infection or an uninfected control (not recorded which).

There are many counts of this clonotype. The J gene is TRBJ1-5, the V gene TRBV20-1; D remains unclear. Germline V gene lookup returns CDR1 DFQATT and CDR2 SNEGSKA (reference sequence). With 3 bases removed from V and 9 bases from J, the gap between germline ends came to 9 bases. The CDR3 is 11 residues long. The CDR3 region has the DNA TGCAGTGCTAGTCATGCAGGGCCCCAGCATTTT. This sequence encodes CSASHAGPQHF.

This clonotype was seen only a few times. This chain joins TRBV10-3 and TRBJ2-7, with 8 bases that match TRBD2. Germline assignment: CDR1 ENHRY and CDR2 SYGVKD. With V trimmed by 0 bases and J by 13 bases, 5 bases remained unmatched. CDR3 length: 12 amino acids. The CDR3: CAISESTAGVYF. In DNA form, the CDR3 reads TGTGCCATCAGTGAGTCGACAGCGGGGGTCTACTTC.

This sequence joins TRBV4-1 and TRBJ2-1; D uncertain. V shed 0 bases and J shed 11 bases, with 11 bases lying between them. CDR3 size: 13 residues. Germline CDR1 reads MGHRA; CDR2 reads YSYEKL. In nucleotides, the CDR3 is TGCGCCAGCAGCCAAGATTTGGGGTGGCAGCAGTTCTTC. Translation: CASSQDLGWQQFF.

This clonotype turned up a few times. This chain connects TRBV20-1 to TRBJ2-7; TRBD2 is a possible D gene (5 bases). Trimming took off 7 bases at V and 6 bases at J, with 10 bases between the two ends. CDR3 length: 10 residues. Germline V gene lookup returns CDR1 DFQATT and CDR2 SNEGSKA (reference sequence). The CDR3 DNA sequence: TGCAGTGTGGGGAGTTTCGAGCAGTACTTC. Residues: CSVGSFEQYF.

This clonotype occurred a few times. The chain recombines TRBV3-1 with TRBJ2-1, with 11 bases fitting TRBD2. Trimming at V came to 6 bases and at J to 7 bases, leaving 2 bases not matched to a gene. Germline loops: CDR1 LGHDT, CDR2 YNNKEL (reference sequence). This CDR3 comprises 13 residues. The CDR3, as DNA: TGTGCCAGCAGGACTAGCGGGATAAATGAGCAGTTCTTC. Encoded protein: CASRTSGINEQFF.

A few counts support this clonotype. V and J are TRBV12-3 or TRBV12-4 and TRBJ2-7, with 9 bases matching TRBD2. Trimming took 8 bases from V and 0 from J; bases not matched to a gene: 5. The CDR3 length is 14 residues. The CDR3 nucleotides read TGTGCCAGCGGGAATAGCGGGGGCTCCTACGAGCAGTACTTC. Translated, it gives CASGNSGGSYEQYF.

This clonotype turned up a few times. The chain joins TRBV27 to TRBJ1-2, with TRBD1 as a possible D gene (6 bases). The V end lost 6 bases, the J end lost 3 bases, and 17 bases lay between the germline ends. CDR3 size: 15 residues. The germline V gene encodes CDR1 MNHEY and CDR2 SMNVEV (reference sequence). For the CDR3, the DNA is TGTGCCAGCAGGCGGACAGAACTAAGAGACTATGGCTACACCTTC. It codes for CASRRTELRDYGYTF.

The chain joins TRBV20-1 to TRBJ2-7; unclear D gene. The CDR3 has 11 amino acids. Trimming removed 7 bases at V and 5 bases at J, with 12 bases between. Germline lookup yields CDR1 DFQATT and CDR2 SNEGSKA (reference sequence). The CDR3 loop is CSVRSGNEQYF. CDR3 coding DNA: TGCAGTGTACGCTCCGGAAACGAGCAGTACTTC.

The chain uses TRBV5-5 and TRBJ2-3; possibly TRBD2 for D (6 bases). CDR1 is SGHKS and CDR2 is YYEKEE in the germline V gene (reference sequence). The CDR3 runs 13 residues. V dropped 4 bases and J dropped 7 bases, with 13 bases sitting between them. The DNA of the CDR3 is TGTGCCAGCAGCGCCCCTAGCGAGAATACGCAGTATTTT. Translated, it gives CASSAPSENTQYF.

This clonotype appeared a few times. The rearrangement joins TRBV27 to TRBJ2-2; D ambiguous. The germline V and J ends were trimmed by 6 bases and 0 bases, with 14 bases remaining between them. Germline CDR1 and CDR2: MNHEY and SMNVEV (reference sequence). The CDR3 length is 16 residues. The CDR3 sequence is CASSIVPVPNTGELFF. DNA of the CDR3: TGTGCCAGCAGCATCGTACCGGTTCCGAACACCGGGGAGCTGTTTTTT.

The chain couples TRBV18 to TRBJ2-7; 11 bases fit TRBD1. Looked up from germline, CDR1 is KGHSH and CDR2 is LQKENI. The CDR3 has 15 amino acids. Trimming removed 4 bases from V and 2 bases from J; junction bases left unmatched: 4. The CDR3 is CASSHRGQGAYEQYF. The CDR3 DNA is TGTGCCAGCTCACATCGGGGACAGGGGGCCTACGAGCAGTACTTC.

The CDR3 loop reads CASSSLAGGGYNEQFF. CDR3 bases: TGTGCCAGTAGTAGCCTAGCGGGAGGGGGTTACAATGAGCAGTTCTTC. The chain uses TRBV19 and TRBJ2-1; 12 bases are a match to TRBD2. Germline V gene data show CDR1 as LNHDA and CDR2 as SQIVND (reference sequence). V shed 4 bases, J shed 4 bases, and the junction held 5 bases outside the gene matches. This CDR3 has 16 amino acids.

The V and J genes are TRBV9 and TRBJ2-5; TRBD2 matches 8 bases. Germline trimming cut 1 base from V and 5 bases from J; bases unmatched to any gene: 7. CDR1 and CDR2 (germline): SGDLS, YYNGEE. CDR3 length: 15 residues. CDR3 loop: CASSVFAGGWETQYF. As DNA, the CDR3 is TGTGCCAGCAGCGTATTTGCGGGGGGTTGGGAGACCCAGTACTTC.

This rearrangement joins TRBV20-1 to TRBJ2-7; D might be TRBD1 (6 bases). The CDR3 runs to 11 residues. Germline V gene data show CDR1 as DFQATT and CDR2 as SNEGSKA (reference sequence). V lost 6 bases, J lost 3 bases, and 9 bases lay in between. CDR3 sequence reads: CSATGIYEQYF. Here the CDR3 DNA reads TGCAGTGCGACAGGAATCTACGAGCAGTACTTC.

In this sample, this clonotype turned up a few times. The CDR3 region is CASSLSASRETQYF. CDR3 bases: TGTGCCAGCAGTTTATCGGCTAGTCGAGAGACCCAGTACTTC. The genes are TRBV28 and TRBJ2-5; D call uncertain. Trimming shortened V by 1 base and J by 4 bases, and 10 bases separated the two germline ends. Germline V gene data show CDR1 as MDHEN and CDR2 as SYDVKM. The CDR3 extends over 14 amino acids.